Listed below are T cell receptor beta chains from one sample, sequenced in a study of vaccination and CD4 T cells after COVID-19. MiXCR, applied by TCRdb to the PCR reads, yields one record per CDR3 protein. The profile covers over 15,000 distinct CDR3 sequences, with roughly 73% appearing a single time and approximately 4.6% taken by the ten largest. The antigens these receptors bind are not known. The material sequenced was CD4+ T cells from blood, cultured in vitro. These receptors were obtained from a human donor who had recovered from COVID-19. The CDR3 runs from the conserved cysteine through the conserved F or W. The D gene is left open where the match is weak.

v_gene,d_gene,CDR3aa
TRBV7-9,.,CASSDFLGLRPLHF
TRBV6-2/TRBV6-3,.,CASTLRRKSNTGELFF
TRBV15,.,CATSRSGTGSIRVEAFF
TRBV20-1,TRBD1,CSAEGAGLVPLHF
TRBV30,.,CAWSVGEETQYF
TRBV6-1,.,CASSEPGKGNQPQHF
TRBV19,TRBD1,CASSTSTGTGFGYTF
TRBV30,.,CAWSVLARYGELFF
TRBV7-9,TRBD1,CASSRTGVRGTNEKLFF
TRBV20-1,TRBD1,CSAKRQGKMAGELFF
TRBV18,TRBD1,CASSLPGQGAADTEAFF
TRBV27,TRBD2,CASSGSGRLPETQYF
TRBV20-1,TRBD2,CSAQPSSGRWDTQYF
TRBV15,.,CATSSQWGTGELFF
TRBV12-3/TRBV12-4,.,CASSFEGTQYF
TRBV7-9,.,CASSSGLPLHF
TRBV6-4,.,CAAPPSVVGGEQYF
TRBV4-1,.,CASSQGGFTGSVIQPQHF
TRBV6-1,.,CASSDQTPGRDEQFF
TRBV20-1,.,CSADSHPWDGLDEKLFF
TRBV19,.,CASTKQVLGPQHF
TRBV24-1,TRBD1,CATSDPGDRGYEKLFF
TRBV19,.,CASTRDSNQPQHF
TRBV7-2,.,CASSFSYEQYF
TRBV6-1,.,CAAAGQRIYGYTF
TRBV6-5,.,CASSYWGTSYEQYF
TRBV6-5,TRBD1,CASSFPGQLTEAFF
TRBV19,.,CASSVPYQPQHF
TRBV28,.,CASSRPGVSTDTQYF